One and the same sample provided the 25 T cell receptor beta chains below, sequenced in a study of technical replicates of blood from a few donors. Here immunoSEQ multiplex PCR was the method, and the copy in TCRdb shows in-frame clones only, minus some. The sample yields approximately 82,000 clones, under 95% seen once. The sequenced sample consisted of T cells isolated from PBMCs. Receptors were obtained from a human donor in good health.

The chain uses TRBV11-3 and TRBJ2-5; D not resolved. The CDR3 sequence is 15 residues long. Between the trimmed V and J ends, which lost 1 base and 2 bases, there was a span of 11 bases. CDR1 SGHNT and CDR2 YENEEA come from the germline V gene. Here the CDR3 reads CASSLGERKQETQYF. The CDR3 nucleotides read TGTGCCAGCAGCTTAGGTGAGAGAAAACAAGAGACCCAGTACTTC. Filled out from reference TRBV11-3 and TRBJ2-5, the complete variable domain reads EAGVVQSPRYKIIEKKQPVAFWCNPISGHNTLYWYLQNLGQGPELLIRYENEEAVDDSQLPKDRFSAERLKGVDSTLKIQPAELGDSAVYLCASSLGERKQETQYFGPGTRLLVL.

V and J are TRBV2 and TRBJ2-7; 13 nucleotides match TRBD2. The CDR3 has 18 residues. Germline trimming cut 0 bases from V and 3 bases from J; bases unmatched to any gene: 8. Germline V lookup: CDR1 SNHLY, CDR2 FYNNEI. CDR3 region: CASSEASPGTSGIYEQYF. CDR3 coding DNA: TGTGCCAGCAGTGAAGCGTCTCCCGGGACTAGCGGGATCTACGAGCAGTACTTC.

CDR3 DNA: TGTGCCAGCAGTTTAGATCAGGGGAGAGATACGCAGTATTTT. Encoded protein: CASSLDQGRDTQYF. V is TRBV28 and J is TRBJ2-3, with a possible D match to TRBD1 (6 bases). The CDR3 has 14 amino acids. With 2 bases removed from V and 5 bases from J, the gap between germline ends came to 11 bases. The germline V gene encodes CDR1 MDHEN and CDR2 SYDVKM.

The V gene is TRBV7-6, the J gene TRBJ1-2; 9 nucleotides line up with TRBD1. The J segment lost 6 bases and the V segment lost 0 bases, leaving 20 bases of the junction unmatched. This CDR3 is 20 amino acids long. Germline assignment: CDR1 SGHVS and CDR2 FNYEAQ. The CDR3 region has the DNA TGTGCCAGCAGCTTAGCTCTTTTATGGACAGGGGATTCTAGTGGTGATGGCTACACCTTC. Its translation is CASSLALLWTGDSSGDGYTF. Full variable domain (remainder filled in from reference TRBV7-6 and TRBJ1-2): GAGVSQSPRYKVTKRGQDVALRCDPISGHVSLYWYRQALGQGPEFLTYFNYEAQQDKSGLPNDRFSAERPEGSISTLTIQRTEQRDSAMYRCASSLALLWTGDSSGDGYTFGSGTRLTVV.

The chain carries TRBV28 and TRBJ2-1; D is unclear. The V gene's germline CDR1 is MDHEN and CDR2 SYDVKM. The V end lost 7 bases, the J end lost 7 bases, and 14 bases lay between the germline ends. This CDR3 comprises 13 residues. The CDR3 is CASTERARNEQFF. In DNA form, the CDR3 reads TGTGCCAGCACCGAGCGAGCGAGGAATGAGCAGTTCTTC.

To note about this clone: The same CDR3 also results from other DNA sequences found in this sample. This chain links TRBV18 with TRBJ2-7; 11 bases are shared with TRBD1. The CDR3 covers 13 residues. Germline trimming cut 3 bases from V and 5 bases from J; bases unmatched to any gene: 0. From germline, CDR1 is KGHSH and CDR2 LQKENI. The CDR3 here is CASSPGQGDEQYF. CDR3 nucleotides: TGTGCCAGCTCACCGGGACAGGGGGACGAGCAGTACTTC.

The rearrangement joins TRBV9 to TRBJ1-1, with TRBD1 as a possible D gene (5 bases). This CDR3 contains 14 residues. V was trimmed by 0 bases and J by 5 bases, leaving 11 bases between them. Germline CDR1 SGDLS, CDR2 YYNGEE. The CDR3 sequence is CASSVGAGRTEAFF. Written as DNA, the CDR3 is TGTGCCAGCAGCGTAGGGGCAGGGAGGACTGAAGCTTTCTTT.

The V gene is TRBV16, the J gene TRBJ2-7; 8 bases agree with TRBD1. With V trimmed by 2 bases and J by 2 bases, 8 bases remained unmatched. The CDR3 covers 16 residues. The germline V gene encodes CDR1 KGHSY and CDR2 FQNENV. In DNA, the CDR3 is TGTGCCAGCAGCCAACAATCGGGCAGGGGGCCCTACGAGCAGTACTTC. Its protein product is CASSQQSGRGPYEQYF.

The chain is built from TRBV11-2 and TRBJ1-1; TRBD1 matches at 7 bases. Losses at the gene ends were 5 bases for V and 1 base for J; bases not matched to a gene: 4. This CDR3 contains 14 residues. Germline loops: CDR1 SGHAT, CDR2 FQNNGV. In nucleotides, the CDR3 is TGTGCCAGCAGCCCAGGGGACAGGAACACTGAAGCTTTCTTT. Residues: CASSPGDRNTEAFF.

The V call is TRBV6-1, the J call TRBJ1-1; no definite D call. The germline V gene has CDR1 MNHNS and CDR2 SASEGT. The V end was cut by 5 bases, the J end by 3 bases, with 16 bases between. The CDR3 is made up of 15 amino acids. CDR3 DNA: TGTGCCAGCAGTCGCCTAATAGTGGGAGACACTGAAGCTTTCTTT. Protein product: CASSRLIVGDTEAFF.

This clone appeared once. The chain has TRBV6-4 and TRBJ2-3, with TRBD2 matching over 8 bases. CDR1 and CDR2 from the germline V gene are MRHNA and SNTAGT. The CDR3 is 15 residues long. With V trimmed by 0 bases and J by 2 bases, 1 base remained unmatched. Here the CDR3 reads CASSDSGGATDTQYF. The CDR3 nucleotides are TGTGCCAGCAGTGACTCCGGGGGGGCCACAGATACGCAGTATTTT.

The chain recombines TRBV19 with TRBJ2-7, with TRBD1 identical over 10 bases. The germline V gene has CDR1 LNHDA and CDR2 SQIVND (reference sequence). The junction had 15 bases not matched to a gene; V was cut back by 8 bases and J by 5 bases. The CDR3 contains 16 residues. The CDR3 spells CASSLRGQGMVHEQYF. The CDR3 DNA reads TGTGCCAGTTCTCTGCGGGGACAGGGGATGGTCCACGAGCAGTACTTC.

J is TRBJ1-5 and V is TRBV28; no reliable D call. Germline values: CDR1 MDHEN, CDR2 SYDVKM. Between the trimmed V and J ends, which lost 1 base and 7 bases, there was a span of 14 bases. The CDR3 sequence is 15 residues long. The CDR3 loop is CASSLSSPAGQPQHF. The CDR3, as DNA: TGTGCCAGCAGTTTATCCAGCCCAGCGGGACAGCCCCAGCATTTT.

This clone was detected only once. V gene TRBV5-1 combines with J gene TRBJ1-1; no firm D call. Trimming pared 1 base from V and 7 bases from J, leaving 29 bases between. The CDR3 spans 19 residues. Germline assignment: CDR1 SGHRS and CDR2 YFSETQ. CDR3: CASSLWENPGFRSGSEAFF. CDR3 coding DNA: TGCGCCAGCAGCTTGTGGGAAAATCCGGGGTTTCGGTCGGGAAGTGAAGCTTTCTTT. The variable domain in full, completed from reference TRBV5-1 and TRBJ1-1, reads KAGVTQTPRYLIKTRGQQVTLSCSPISGHRSVSWYQQTPGQGLQFLFEYFSETQRNKGNFPGRFSGRQFSNSRSEMNVSTLELGDSALYLCASSLWENPGFRSGSEAFFGQGTRLTVV.

This clone was seen a single time. This chain joins TRBV7-6 and TRBJ2-7; 7 bases line up with TRBD2. J was trimmed by 0 bases and V by 1 base; bases with no gene match: 6. The CDR3 has 16 amino acids. The germline CDR1 and CDR2 sequences are SGHVS and FNYEAQ. CDR3 nucleotides: TGTGCCAGCAGCTTAGGGGCCGGGACTAACTCCTACGAGCAGTACTTC. Encoded protein: CASSLGAGTNSYEQYF.

J is TRBJ2-1 and V is TRBV6-1, with D tentatively TRBD1 (6 bases). Germline loops: CDR1 MNHNS, CDR2 SASEGT. The CDR3 is 15 residues long. Deletions cut 5 bases from V and 9 bases from J, with 20 bases between. DNA of the CDR3: TGTGCCAGCAGTCGGGGCTCCAGGGGAAAGGGTGAGCAGTTCTTC. Its protein product is CASSRGSRGKGEQFF.

The J gene is TRBJ1-1, the V gene TRBV29-1; tentatively, D is TRBD1 (6 bases). V lost 0 bases and J 4 bases, leaving 12 bases between the germline ends. Germline assignment: CDR1 SQVTM and CDR2 ANQGSEA. The length of the CDR3 is 14 residues. The CDR3 protein is CSVEDRQVSTEAFF. CDR3 nucleotide sequence: TGCAGCGTTGAAGATCGACAGGTCAGCACTGAAGCTTTCTTT.

The J gene is TRBJ1-2, the V gene TRBV19; D not certain. CDR1 and CDR2 (germline): LNHDA, SQIVND (reference sequence). The V gene lost 6 bases and the J gene lost 1 base, with 9 bases spanning the gap. This CDR3 has 13 amino acids. The CDR3 sequence is CASREDGNYGYTF. The CDR3 DNA reads as TGTGCCAGTAGGGAGGACGGTAACTATGGCTACACCTTC.

The chain joins TRBV2 to TRBJ2-7; 7 bases match TRBD1. Germline V gives CDR1 SNHLY, CDR2 FYNNEI. Trimming cost V 9 bases and J 3 bases; bases outside gene matches: 17. The CDR3 runs 16 residues. As DNA, the CDR3 is TGTGCCAGTAACGCTGGGTTGGGACAGACCGGCTACGAGCAGTACTTC. It codes for CASNAGLGQTGYEQYF.

The chain joins TRBV6-5 to TRBJ1-1, with D hard to call. This CDR3 is 16 amino acids long. From germline, CDR1 is MNHEY and CDR2 SVGAGI. The germline V and J ends were trimmed by 0 bases and 1 base, with 12 bases remaining between them. CDR3 bases: TGTGCCAGCAGTTACTCGAATCCACGGTGGAACACTGAAGCTTTCTTT. It encodes CASSYSNPRWNTEAFF.

The gene calls are TRBV9 and TRBJ2-1, with 9 bases that match TRBD1. CDR1 and CDR2 from the germline V gene are SGDLS and YYNGEE. The junction had 7 bases not matched to a gene; V was cut back by 0 bases and J by 9 bases. The CDR3 length is 15 residues. CDR3 nucleotide sequence: TGTGCCAGCAGCGTAGGGGACAGGGTCGTGGGTGAGCAGTTCTTC. Its translation: CASSVGDRVVGEQFF. Full variable domain (rest looked up from reference TRBV9 and TRBJ2-1): DSGVTQTPKHLITATGQRVTLRCSPRSGDLSVYWYQQSLDQGLQFLIQYYNGEERAKGNILERFSAQQFPDLHSELNLSSLELGDSALYFCASSVGDRVVGEQFFGPGTRLTVL.

The chain has TRBV5-4 and TRBJ1-1; TRBD1 might be the D (5 bases). The CDR3 has 18 residues. CDR1 and CDR2 (germline): SGHNT, YYREEE (reference sequence). Trimming left V 2 bases short and J 1 base short, with 21 bases between. The CDR3 is CASSFGSWGSGPNTEAFF. The CDR3 DNA sequence: TGTGCCAGCAGCTTTGGGTCTTGGGGTTCAGGGCCGAACACTGAAGCTTTCTTT.

The rearrangement links TRBV5-1 to TRBJ2-2; weak D call: TRBD1 (5 bases). The CDR3 contains 15 residues. Germline CDR1 reads SGHRS; CDR2 reads YFSETQ. The V end lost 2 bases, the J end lost 2 bases, and 10 bases lay between the germline ends. This CDR3 reads CASSLARANTGELFF. The CDR3, as DNA: TGCGCCAGCAGCTTAGCCAGGGCCAACACCGGGGAGCTGTTTTTT.

This CDR3 is CASSYGGGSNQPQHF. As DNA, the CDR3 is TGTGCCAGCAGTTACGGGGGAGGTAGCAATCAGCCCCAGCATTTT. The genes are TRBV6-5 and TRBJ1-5, with D maybe TRBD1 (5 bases). Germline values: CDR1 MNHEY, CDR2 SVGAGI. The CDR3 covers 15 residues. V shed 2 bases and J shed 0 bases, with 8 bases lying between them.

The chain employs TRBV11-3 and TRBJ1-1, with D uncertain. Germline V CDR1 and CDR2: SGHNT, YENEEA. This CDR3 has 14 residues. V lost 5 bases to trimming and J lost 1 base, with 11 bases between them. CDR3: CASSPDTGNTEAFF. CDR3 coding DNA: TGTGCCAGCAGCCCCGACACTGGGAACACTGAAGCTTTCTTT.